A selection of T cell receptor beta chains follows, all from one sample in a study of cytomegalovirus exposure and HLA in healthy donors. Assay used: immunoSEQ multiplex PCR; TCRdb lists only in-frame clones, some missing. The sample yields tens of thousands of clones, about 80% seen once. The sequencing sample was made of PBMCs. The receptors were sampled from a man in his fifties in good health and CMV-seropositive. Both conserved end residues are part of each CDR3. The D gene is left open where the match is weak. Clone size is given for some rows only: seen once, a few or many times, or a class if the clone is expanded.

D gene,V gene,J gene,clone size,CDR3 length,CDR3 protein,CDR3 DNA
.,TRBV21-1,TRBJ1-6,.,15,CASSNRRGYNSPLHF,TGTGCCAGCAGCAATAGGAGGGGTTATAATTCACCCCTCCACTTT
.,TRBV30,TRBJ1-1,.,13,CAWGGAANTEAFF,TGTGCCTGGGGGGGGGCGGCCAACACTGAAGCTTTCTTT
TRBD2,TRBV29-1,TRBJ2-7,.,15,CSVGGLAGVPYEQYF,TGCAGCGTTGGGGGCCTAGCGGGGGTCCCCTACGAGCAGTACTTC
TRBD1,TRBV2,TRBJ1-2,.,15,CASSDPDRYTEGYTF,TGTGCCAGCAGTGACCCGGACAGGTATACGGAGGGCTACACCTTC
TRBD2,TRBV4-1,TRBJ2-1,.,16,CASSSFLAGEYNEQFF,TGCGCCAGCAGCTCTTTTCTAGCGGGAGAATACAATGAGCAGTTCTTC
.,TRBV4-1,TRBJ1-4,.,16,CASSLSRGSSEEKLFF,TGCGCCAGCAGCTTGAGCCGGGGGTCGTCCGAAGAAAAACTGTTTTTT
.,TRBV5-8,TRBJ1-2,.,12,CASSLPGYGYTF,TGTGCCAGCAGCTTGCCGGGTTATGGCTACACCTTC
TRBD2,TRBV30,TRBJ2-1,.,16,CAWSVGGLAGVHEQFF,TGTGCCTGGAGTGTAGGTGGACTAGCGGGAGTGCATGAGCAGTTCTTC
TRBD1,TRBV10-3,TRBJ2-3,.,13,CAISPGGSYTQYF,TGTGCCATCAGCCCAGGGGGCAGCTATACGCAGTATTTT
.,TRBV28,TRBJ1-1,.,14,CASRAGTRRTEAFF,TGTGCCAGCAGAGCAGGGACACGGCGGACTGAAGCTTTCTTT
TRBD2,TRBV10-3,TRBJ2-3,.,15,CAIGTSGGVTDTQYF,TGTGCCATCGGGACCTCCGGGGGGGTCACAGATACGCAGTATTTT
TRBD2,TRBV5-3,TRBJ2-3,.,21,CARSLAPTSGRCIPGTDTQYF,TGTGCCAGAAGCTTGGCCCCGACTAGCGGGAGATGTATCCCTGGCACAGATACGCAGTATTTT
TRBD2,TRBV6-1,TRBJ2-7,.,13,CASSQTSINEQYF,TGTGCCAGCAGCCAGACTAGCATAAACGAGCAGTACTTC
.,TRBV12-5,TRBJ2-3,.,13,CASGPSTRDTQYF,TGTGCTAGTGGTCCATCCACAAGAGATACGCAGTATTTT
.,TRBV5-1,TRBJ2-1,.,13,CASSSPVDNEQFF,TGCGCCAGCAGCTCCCCCGTCGACAATGAGCAGTTCTTC
.,TRBV5-1,TRBJ1-6,.,14,CASSLNPGQSPLHF,TGCGCCAGCAGCTTGAATCCAGGCCAATCACCCCTCCACTTT
.,TRBV4-2,TRBJ2-7,.,16,CASSQGGAGRSYEQYF,TGTGCCAGCAGCCAAGGCGGCGCGGGACGATCCTACGAGCAGTACTTC
.,TRBV4-1,TRBJ2-7,.,13,CASSQALAREQYF,TGCGCCAGCAGCCAGGCCCTCGCGCGGGAGCAGTACTTC
TRBD2,TRBV19,TRBJ2-1,.,15,CASRPGGRAANEQFF,TGTGCCAGTAGACCGGGGGGGAGGGCCGCCAATGAGCAGTTCTTC
.,TRBV7-6,TRBJ1-1,.,12,CASSLRDTEAFF,TGTGCCAGCAGCTTGAGGGACACTGAAGCTTTCTTT
TRBD2,TRBV11-2,TRBJ2-3,.,12,CASSSQREAQYF,TGTGCCAGCAGCTCGCAGCGGGAGGCGCAGTATTTT
.,TRBV30,TRBJ1-3,.,13,CARGGNSGNTIYF,TGTGCCCGGGGGGGGAACTCTGGAAACACCATATATTTT
TRBD1,TRBV7-7,TRBJ2-7,.,13,CASSQGAQGEQYF,TGTGCTAGCAGCCAGGGGGCCCAGGGCGAGCAGTACTTC
TRBD2,TRBV9,TRBJ2-1,.,14,CASSTGLAYNEQFF,TGTGCCAGCAGCACTGGACTAGCTTACAATGAGCAGTTCTTC
.,TRBV7-2,TRBJ1-1,.,17,CASSLGSPRQRNTEAFF,TGTGCCAGCAGCTTAGGATCCCCCAGGCAAAGGAACACTGAAGCTTTCTTT
TRBD1,TRBV19,TRBJ2-6,.,18,CAPNGVPGGHSGANVLTF,TGTGCCCCTAATGGGGTCCCAGGGGGCCACTCTGGGGCCAACGTCCTGACTTTC
TRBD1,TRBV7-9,TRBJ2-1,.,14,CASSLKGAGLEQFF,TGTGCCAGCAGCTTAAAGGGGGCAGGTCTTGAGCAGTTCTTC
.,TRBV23-1,TRBJ1-2,.,14,CASGFLAASYGYTF,TGCGCCAGCGGCTTTCTAGCAGCCTCATATGGCTACACCTTC
TRBD1,TRBV7-2,TRBJ2-1,.,15,CASRPGQGAWYEQFF,TGTGCCAGCAGACCTGGACAGGGGGCGTGGTATGAGCAGTTCTTC
TRBD2,TRBV9,TRBJ2-7,.,17,CASSVGGGGTSPYEQYF,TGTGCCAGCAGCGTAGGGGGTGGGGGGACTAGCCCCTACGAGCAGTACTTC
.,TRBV4-1,TRBJ2-7,few,12,CASSQAGHEQYF,TGCGCCAGCAGCCAGGCTGGCCACGAGCAGTACTTC
TRBD1,TRBV6-4,TRBJ1-5,.,15,CASSRSGGGDQPQHF,TGTGCCAGCTCCAGGTCAGGGGGTGGTGATCAGCCCCAGCATTTT
.,TRBV6-5,TRBJ1-1,.,14,CASSLWSGNAEAFF,TGTGCCAGCAGTTTATGGTCCGGGAACGCTGAAGCTTTCTTT
TRBD1,TRBV4-2,TRBJ2-3,.,15,CASSQDARGPGTQYF,TGTGCCAGCAGCCAAGATGCCAGGGGGCCGGGTACGCAGTATTTT
.,TRBV7-9,TRBJ1-2,few,14,CASSLQAVNYGYTF,TGTGCCAGCAGCTTACAAGCGGTAAACTATGGCTACACCTTC
.,TRBV7-2,TRBJ2-7,.,14,CASSLALPSYEQYF,TGTGCCAGCAGCTTAGCTCTCCCTTCCTACGAGCAGTACTTC